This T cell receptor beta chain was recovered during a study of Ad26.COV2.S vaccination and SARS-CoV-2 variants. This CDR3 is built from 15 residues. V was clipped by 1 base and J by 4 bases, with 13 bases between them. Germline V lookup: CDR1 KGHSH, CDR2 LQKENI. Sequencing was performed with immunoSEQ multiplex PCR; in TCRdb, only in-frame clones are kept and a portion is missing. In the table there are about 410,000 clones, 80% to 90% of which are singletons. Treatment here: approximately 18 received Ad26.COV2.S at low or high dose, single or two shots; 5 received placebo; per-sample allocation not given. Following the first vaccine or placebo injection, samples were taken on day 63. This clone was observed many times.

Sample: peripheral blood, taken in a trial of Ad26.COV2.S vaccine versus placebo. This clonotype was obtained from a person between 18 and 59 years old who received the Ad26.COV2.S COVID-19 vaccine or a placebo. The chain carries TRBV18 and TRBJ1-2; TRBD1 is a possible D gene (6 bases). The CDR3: CASSPRSGDIYGYTF. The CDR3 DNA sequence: TGTGCCAGCTCACCACGCTCCGGGGACATCTATGGCTACACCTTC. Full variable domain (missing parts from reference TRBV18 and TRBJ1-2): NAGVMQNPRHLVRRRGQEARLRCSPMKGHSHVYWYRQLPEEGLKFMVYLQKENIIDESGMPKERFSAEFPKEGPSILRIQQVVRGDSAAYFCASSPRSGDIYGYTFGSGTRLTVV.